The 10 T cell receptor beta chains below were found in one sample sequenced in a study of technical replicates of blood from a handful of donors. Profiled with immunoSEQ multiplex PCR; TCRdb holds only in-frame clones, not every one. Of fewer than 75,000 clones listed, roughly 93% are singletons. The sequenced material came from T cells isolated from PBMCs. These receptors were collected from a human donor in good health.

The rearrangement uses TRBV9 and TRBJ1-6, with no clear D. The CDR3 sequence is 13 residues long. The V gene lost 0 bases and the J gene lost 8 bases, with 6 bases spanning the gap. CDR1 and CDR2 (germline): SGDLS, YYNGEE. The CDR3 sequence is CASSVGRDSPLHF. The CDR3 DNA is TGTGCCAGCAGCGTAGGTCGGGATTCACCCCTCCACTTT.

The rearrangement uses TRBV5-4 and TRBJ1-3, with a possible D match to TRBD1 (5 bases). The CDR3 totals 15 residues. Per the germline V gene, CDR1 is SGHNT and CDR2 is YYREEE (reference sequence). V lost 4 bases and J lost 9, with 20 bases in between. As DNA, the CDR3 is TGTGCCAGCAGCCCGGACACGGGTTCCGAAACCACCATATATTTT. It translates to CASSPDTGSETTIYF.

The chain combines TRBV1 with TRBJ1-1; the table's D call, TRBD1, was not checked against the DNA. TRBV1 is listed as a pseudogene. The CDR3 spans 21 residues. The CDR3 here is CTSSQDKEHANLTPGFNEAFF. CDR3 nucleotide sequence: TGCACCAGCAGCCAAGATAAGGAGCATGCGAACCTAACTCCAGGGTTTAATGAAGCTTTCTTT.

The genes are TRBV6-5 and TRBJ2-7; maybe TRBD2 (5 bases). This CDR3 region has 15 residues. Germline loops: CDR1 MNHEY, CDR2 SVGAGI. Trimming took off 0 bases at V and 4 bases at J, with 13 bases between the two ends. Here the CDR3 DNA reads TGTGCCAGCAGTTACTCGAGCCGGGATCTGTACGAGCAGTACTTC. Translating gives CASSYSSRDLYEQYF.

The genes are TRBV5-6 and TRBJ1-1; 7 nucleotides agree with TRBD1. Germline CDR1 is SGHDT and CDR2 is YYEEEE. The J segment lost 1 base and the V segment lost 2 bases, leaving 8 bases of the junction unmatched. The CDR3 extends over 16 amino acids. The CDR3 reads CASSLAPGQANTEAFF. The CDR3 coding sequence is TGTGCCAGCAGCTTAGCCCCTGGACAGGCGAACACTGAAGCTTTCTTT.

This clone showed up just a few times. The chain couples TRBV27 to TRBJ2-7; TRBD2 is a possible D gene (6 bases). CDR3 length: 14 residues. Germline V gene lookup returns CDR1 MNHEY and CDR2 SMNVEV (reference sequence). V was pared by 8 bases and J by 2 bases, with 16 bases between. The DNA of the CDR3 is TGTGCCAGCTCGAGCGGAGGGTGGCCCTACGAGCAGTACTTC. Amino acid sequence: CASSSGGWPYEQYF.

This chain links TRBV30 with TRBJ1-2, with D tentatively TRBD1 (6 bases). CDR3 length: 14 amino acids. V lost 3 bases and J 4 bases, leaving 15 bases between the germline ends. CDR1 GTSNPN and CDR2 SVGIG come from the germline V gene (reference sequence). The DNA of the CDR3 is TGTGCCTGGAGGGCCGGGGGGGGCCTCTATGGCTACACCTTC. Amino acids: CAWRAGGGLYGYTF.

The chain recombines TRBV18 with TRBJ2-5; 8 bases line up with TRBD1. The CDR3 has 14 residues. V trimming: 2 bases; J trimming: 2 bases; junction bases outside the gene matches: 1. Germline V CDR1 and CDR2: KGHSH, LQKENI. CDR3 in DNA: TGTGCCAGCTCACCAGGACAGGGACAAGAGACCCAGTACTTC. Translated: CASSPGQGQETQYF.

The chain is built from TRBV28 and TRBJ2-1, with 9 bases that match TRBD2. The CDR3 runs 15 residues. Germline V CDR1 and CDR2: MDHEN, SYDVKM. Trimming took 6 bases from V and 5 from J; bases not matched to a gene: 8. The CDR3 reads CASSLGASGNNEQFF. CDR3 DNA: TGTGCCAGCAGCTTAGGGGCTAGCGGGAACAATGAGCAGTTCTTC. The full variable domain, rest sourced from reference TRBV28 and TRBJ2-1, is DVKVTQSSRYLVKRTGEKVFLECVQDMDHENMFWYRQDPGLGLRLIYFSYDVKMKEKGDIPEGYSVSREKKERFSLILESASTNQTSMYLCASSLGASGNNEQFFGPGTRLTVL.

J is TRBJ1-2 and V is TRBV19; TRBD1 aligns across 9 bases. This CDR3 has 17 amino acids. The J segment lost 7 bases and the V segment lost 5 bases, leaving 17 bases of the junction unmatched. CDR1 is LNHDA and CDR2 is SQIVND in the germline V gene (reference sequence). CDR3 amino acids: CASSLNPGQGRLGGYTF. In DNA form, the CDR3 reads TGTGCCAGTAGTCTCAACCCCGGACAGGGGAGGTTGGGTGGCTACACCTTC.